What follows are 24 T cell receptor beta chains derived from one specimen sequenced in a study of T cell changes during pregnancy in multiple sclerosis. The method was immunoSEQ multiplex PCR; TCRdb's version includes in-frame clones alone and lacks a portion of them. The repertoire includes just under 65,000 clones, around 93% of them detected once, and approximately 3.3% sits in the top ten. Specimen: CD8+ T cells from peripheral blood mononuclear cells, collected in the second trimester of pregnancy. These receptors were taken from a female donor with multiple sclerosis, enrolled in a pregnancy study.

V is TRBV7-9 and J is TRBJ1-1, with D perhaps TRBD1 (5 bases). With 3 bases removed from V and 5 bases from J, the gap between germline ends came to 16 bases. This CDR3 has 15 amino acids. Germline CDR1 and CDR2: SEHNR and FQNEAQ (reference sequence). The CDR3 sequence is CASSLGILGGTEAFF. The CDR3 DNA is TGTGCCAGCAGCTTGGGGATTTTGGGGGGGACTGAAGCTTTCTTT.

J is TRBJ2-2 and V is TRBV4-3, with D tentatively TRBD2 (5 bases). CDR3 size: 20 residues. V lost 1 base to trimming and J lost 1 base, with 22 bases between them. Germline V gene sequence: CDR1 LGHNA, CDR2 YSLEER. CDR3 residues: CASSQVYSMGVEWNTGELFF. CDR3 coding DNA: TGCGCCAGCAGCCAAGTCTACTCCATGGGAGTAGAGTGGAACACCGGGGAGCTGTTTTTT.

This sequence joins TRBV5-8 and TRBJ1-1, with TRBD1 matching over 11 bases. This CDR3 is built from 15 residues. CDR1 is SGHTS and CDR2 is YDEGEE in the germline V gene. J lost 5 bases, V lost 2 bases, and 5 bases had no gene match. The chain's CDR3 is CASSFGQGAGTEAFF. The CDR3 DNA reads TGTGCCAGCAGCTTTGGACAGGGGGCAGGGACTGAAGCTTTCTTT.

The chain recombines TRBV7-9 with TRBJ2-7; D might be TRBD1 (6 bases). In germline, CDR1 is SEHNR, CDR2 FQNEAQ (reference sequence). V lost 4 bases and J 0 bases, leaving 13 bases between the germline ends. This CDR3 has 15 amino acids. CDR3 nucleotide sequence: TGTGCCAGCAGCTCTACTGACAGGTACTCCTACGAGCAGTACTTC. Translation gives CASSSTDRYSYEQYF.

The J gene is TRBJ2-2, the V gene TRBV11-2; no firm D call. CDR1 is SGHAT, CDR2 FQNNGV, per germline. Trimming took off 6 bases at V and 3 bases at J, with 8 bases between the two ends. CDR3 size: 13 residues. Here the CDR3 DNA reads TGTGCCAGCAGGGTCTACTACACCGGGGAGCTGTTTTTT. It is translated as CASRVYYTGELFF.

This rearrangement joins TRBV2 to TRBJ1-1, with D unresolved. The germline V and J ends were trimmed by 3 bases and 1 base, with 6 bases remaining between them. Germline V gives CDR1 SNHLY, CDR2 FYNNEI. The CDR3 extends over 13 amino acids. In nucleotides, the CDR3 is TGTGCCAGCAGTGAGGCGGGGAACACTGAAGCTTTCTTT. It is translated as CASSEAGNTEAFF.

The chain's CDR3 is CAWSPGGSTDTQYF. The CDR3 region has the DNA TGTGCCTGGAGTCCTGGGGGGTCCACAGATACGCAGTATTTT. The chain links TRBV30 to TRBJ2-3, with D possibly being TRBD2 (6 bases). Trimming stripped 2 bases from V and 2 bases from J, with 11 bases between. Per the germline V gene, CDR1 is GTSNPN and CDR2 is SVGIG (reference sequence). This CDR3 spans 14 amino acids.

The rearrangement joins TRBV13 to TRBJ2-2; 12 nucleotides match TRBD2. The CDR3 extends over 18 amino acids. The V segment lost 1 base and the J segment 5 bases; nucleotides outside the gene matches: 8. Germline V gene data show CDR1 as PRHDT and CDR2 as FYEKMQ (reference sequence). In DNA, the CDR3 is TGTGCCAGCAGCTTAGTACCCCTGACTAGCGGGAGAACCGGGGAGCTGTTTTTT. Residues: CASSLVPLTSGRTGELFF.

The V call is TRBV15, the J call TRBJ1-1, with D possibly matching TRBD1 (6 bases). V lost 5 bases and J lost 5, with 9 bases in between. Germline V CDR1 and CDR2: LNHNV, YYDKDF (reference sequence). This CDR3 region has 12 residues. The CDR3 sequence is CATSGRGTEAFF. CDR3 in DNA: TGTGCCACCAGCGGCAGGGGAACTGAAGCTTTCTTT. The variable domain in full, with the rest retrieved from reference TRBV15 and TRBJ1-1, is DAMVIQNPRYQVTQFGKPVTLSCSQTLNHNVMYWYQQKSSQAPKLLFHYYDKDFNNEADTPDNFQSRRPNTSFCFLDIRSPGLGDTAMYLCATSGRGTEAFFGQGTRLTVV.

The chain recombines TRBV19 with TRBJ1-4, with TRBD1 matching over 8 bases. The CDR3 sequence is 15 residues long. Germline CDR1 and CDR2: LNHDA and SQIVND (reference sequence). The junction had 10 bases not matched to a gene; V was cut back by 5 bases and J by 8 bases. The CDR3 loop reads CASSPLQGGKEKLFF. The CDR3, as DNA: TGTGCCAGTAGTCCCTTACAGGGGGGGAAAGAAAAACTGTTTTTT.

The chain joins TRBV11-2 to TRBJ2-5; the match to TRBD2 covers 12 bases. Germline trimming cut 4 bases from V and 4 bases from J; bases unmatched to any gene: 4. Germline loops: CDR1 SGHAT, CDR2 FQNNGV. This CDR3 spans 15 amino acids. CDR3 amino acids: CASSSLAGGRETQYF. Here the CDR3 DNA reads TGTGCCAGCAGCTCCCTAGCGGGAGGGAGAGAGACCCAGTACTTC.

This chain joins TRBV27 and TRBJ1-2; D unresolved. V was trimmed by 6 bases and J by 0 bases, leaving 11 bases between them. Germline CDR1 and CDR2: MNHEY and SMNVEV (reference sequence). The CDR3 runs to 14 residues. In nucleotides, the CDR3 is TGTGCCAGCAGCCCCGACGGGACTAACTATGGCTACACCTTC. Its translation is CASSPDGTNYGYTF.

The rearrangement joins TRBV4-2 to TRBJ2-7; TRBD2 agrees at 8 bases. The CDR3 is 17 amino acids. The trim removed 3 bases at V and 7 bases at J, leaving 17 bases unmatched. Germline V gives CDR1 LGHNA, CDR2 YNFKEQ. In DNA, the CDR3 is TGTGCCAGCAGCCATCCTGTCAGCGGGAGACCCCCCTGGGAGCAGTACTTC. It encodes CASSHPVSGRPPWEQYF.

The V gene is TRBV4-2, the J gene TRBJ2-7; 8 bases are shared with TRBD2. From germline, CDR1 is LGHNA and CDR2 YNFKEQ. The junction had 8 bases not matched to a gene; V was cut back by 5 bases and J by 2 bases. This CDR3 has 15 amino acids. The CDR3 coding sequence is TGTGCCAGCAGCTCATCACGACTAGCGCCCTACGAGCAGTACTTC. This codes for CASSSSRLAPYEQYF.

CDR3 nucleotides: TGTGCCAGCATCACTTCCTACGAGCAGTACTTC. Translated, it gives CASITSYEQYF. This chain uses TRBV2 with TRBJ2-7, with D hard to call. The CDR3 totals 11 residues. V was pared by 7 bases and J by 1 base, with 5 bases between. From germline, CDR1 is SNHLY and CDR2 FYNNEI.

This chain connects TRBV18 to TRBJ2-2; no reliable D call. Per germline, CDR1 KGHSH and CDR2 LQKENI. Between the trimmed V and J ends, which lost 2 bases and 1 base, there was a span of 14 bases. The CDR3 consists of 17 residues. CDR3 sequence: CASSPGLVGRNTGELFF. Written as DNA, the CDR3 is TGTGCCAGCTCACCAGGATTGGTGGGCAGGAACACCGGGGAGCTGTTTTTT.

In this sample, this clone turned up once. The rearrangement links TRBV4-1 to TRBJ2-3, with TRBD2 as a possible D gene (5 bases). The V end lost 1 base, the J end lost 5 bases, and 10 bases lay between the germline ends. CDR3 size: 14 residues. In germline, CDR1 is MGHRA, CDR2 YSYEKL. The CDR3 DNA reads TGCGCCAGCAGCCAAGCTTCCGAGGGAGATACGCAGTATTTT. Its protein product is CASSQASEGDTQYF.

The chain carries TRBV5-4 and TRBJ2-7, with TRBD2 identical over 10 bases. With 4 bases clipped from V and 5 bases from J, the junction kept 6 bases outside the gene matches. CDR3 length equals 14 residues. Per the germline V gene, CDR1 is SGHNT and CDR2 is YYREEE (reference sequence). The CDR3 coding sequence is TGTGCCAGCAGCGGGGGACTAGCGTCCCACGAGCAGTACTTC. Its translation: CASSGGLASHEQYF.

The chain combines TRBV2 with TRBJ2-5, with 7 positions matching TRBD2. The junction had 4 bases not matched to a gene; V was cut back by 4 bases and J by 2 bases. The CDR3 extends over 14 amino acids. Germline V gene lookup returns CDR1 SNHLY and CDR2 FYNNEI. The CDR3 loop is CASSGLAVQETQYF. Here the CDR3 DNA reads TGTGCCAGCAGTGGTCTAGCGGTGCAAGAGACCCAGTACTTC.

The J gene is TRBJ2-7, the V gene TRBV5-4; D is possibly TRBD1 (6 bases). The germline CDR1 and CDR2 sequences are SGHNT and YYREEE (reference sequence). Trimming took 4 bases from V and 2 from J, leaving 10 bases between them. This CDR3 is 13 amino acids long. DNA of the CDR3: TGTGCCAGCAGCGGGGGCGGGCCCTACGAGCAGTACTTC. This sequence encodes CASSGGGPYEQYF.

This clone showed up just once. The chain recombines TRBV5-1 with TRBJ1-2; no clear D gene. This CDR3 contains 14 residues. V was cut by 0 bases and J by 7 bases, with 13 bases left in between. The germline gives CDR1 SGHRS, CDR2 YFSETQ. CDR3 coding DNA: TGCGCCAGCAGCTTGGCCCCCCGAGGCAGTGGCTACACCTTC. It translates to CASSLAPRGSGYTF.

The chain links TRBV23-1 to TRBJ2-7; maybe TRBD1 (6 bases). TRBV23-1 is designated an ORF whose function remains uncertain. Trimming took 3 bases from V and 2 from J, leaving 11 bases between them. The CDR3 extends over 14 amino acids. CDR3 coding DNA: TGCGCCAGCAGTCAGCCGGACAGCACCTACGAGCAGTACTTC. It specifies CASSQPDSTYEQYF.

CDR3 amino acids: CSVESRVRGTEAFF. As DNA, the CDR3 is TGCAGCGTTGAATCGCGTGTTCGGGGGACTGAAGCTTTCTTT. This chain uses TRBV29-1 with TRBJ1-1; possible D gene TRBD1, 5 bases. The CDR3 runs 14 residues. Deletions cut 2 bases from V and 5 bases from J, with 15 bases between. CDR1 is SQVTM and CDR2 is ANQGSEA in the germline V gene.

The J gene is TRBJ2-5, the V gene TRBV27; 10 bases match TRBD2. The CDR3 runs 17 residues. V lost 0 bases, J lost 1 base, and 5 bases stayed unmatched. Germline V gene sequence: CDR1 MNHEY, CDR2 SMNVEV (reference sequence). CDR3 residues: CASSLSASGSSQETQYF. CDR3 nucleotide sequence: TGTGCCAGCAGTTTATCTGCTAGCGGGAGCTCCCAAGAGACCCAGTACTTC.